This T cell receptor (beta chain) was sequenced for a study of spatial heterogeneity in lung cancer. Overall study context: Within raw reads, each unique TCR and UMI combination appeared on average more than ten times.

Time point of the sample: sample taken at primary tumor resection. Sequencing covered unsorted whole RNA taken from tumor, nontumor lung or frozen PBMC. The donors comprised 60 to 80 untreated early-stage non-small cell lung cancer patients. Via MiXCR, TCRdb re-called the 5' RACE reads, giving one row per CDR3 protein. The sample lists some 100,000 distinct CDR3 sequences; roughly 8.7% were seen once. This TCR came from a male donor with early-stage non-small cell lung cancer. Sequencing used PBMCs, obtained at surgery.

As DNA, the CDR3 is TGTGCCAGCAGCTTGGGAGGCCCCGTTAGGGCTAACTATGGCTACACCTTC. Translating gives CASSLGGPVRANYGYTF. The rearrangement links TRBV5-4 to TRBJ1-2; no reliable D call. Between the trimmed V and J ends, which lost 0 bases and 0 bases, there was a span of 15 bases. The CDR3 loop spans 17 amino acids. Germline CDR1 reads SGHNT; CDR2 reads YYREEE (reference sequence).